Listed below are T cell receptor beta chains from one sample, sequenced in a study of T cell responses to AZD1222 COVID-19 vaccine. Repertoires were generated with immunoSEQ multiplex PCR, while TCRdb's copy carries only in-frame clones and drops some. This sample carries about 48,000 clones, approximately 86% of them seen once, and the ten largest clones take 6% to 7%. The specimen was peripheral blood, collected 28 days after the second AZD1222 dose. These receptors all stem from an adult who received the AZD1222 COVID-19 vaccine. The CDR3 runs from the conserved cysteine through the conserved F or W. A D gene is named only where the DNA matches it firmly. Size is omitted from some rows. Given values are once, few, many or a class for expanded clones.

v_call,d_call,clone_size,j_call,cdr3_nt,cdr3_aa
TRBV29-1,TRBD1,NA,TRBJ2-1,TGCAGCGTTGGACAGGGGGCCAATGAGCAGTTCTTC,CSVGQGANEQFF
TRBV19,TRBD2,NA,TRBJ2-7,TGTGCCAGTAGTAGGGCTAGCGGTCCTAGCTCCTACGAGCAGTACTTC,CASSRASGPSSYEQYF
TRBV28,TRBD2,NA,TRBJ2-3,TGTGCCAGCAGTGTGAGCGGGACTAGCGGGGGCACAGATACGCAGTATTTT,CASSVSGTSGGTDTQYF
TRBV19,NA,NA,TRBJ1-2,TGTGCCAGTAGTATAATCGGGGGGACATATGGCTACACCTTC,CASSIIGGTYGYTF
TRBV9,NA,NA,TRBJ1-6,TGTGCCAGCAGCAAAGAAGAATCACCCCTCCACTTT,CASSKEESPLHF
TRBV10-3,NA,NA,TRBJ1-1,TGTGCCATCAGCCCCAACCCACAGGGCATCAGGACTGAAGCTTTCTTT,CAISPNPQGIRTEAFF
TRBV11-2,NA,NA,TRBJ1-2,TGTGCCAGCAGCCCGGTCGGGCGGTATGGCTACACCTTC,CASSPVGRYGYTF
TRBV9,NA,NA,TRBJ2-1,TGTGCCAGCAGCGTAGACCGGGGAAAACCCCACAATGAGCAGTTCTTC,CASSVDRGKPHNEQFF
TRBV6-1,TRBD1,NA,TRBJ2-7,TGTGCCAGCAGTGAATGGGGACAGACCTACGAGCAGTACTTC,CASSEWGQTYEQYF
TRBV14,TRBD1,NA,TRBJ2-6,TGTGCCAGCAGCCGATTGGGACAGGGGGTTCCCTCTGGGGCCAACGTCCTGACTTTC,CASSRLGQGVPSGANVLTF
TRBV7-2,TRBD2,NA,TRBJ2-7,TGTGCCAGCAGCTCGCTAGCGGGAGGAGGCTACGAGCAGTACTTC,CASSSLAGGGYEQYF
TRBV21-1,NA,NA,TRBJ1-1,TGTGCCAGCAGCAAAGTCCTGCCAGGGACAGGGAACACTGAAGCTTTCTTT,CASSKVLPGTGNTEAFF
TRBV5-1,NA,NA,TRBJ2-1,TGCGCCAGCAGCTTACCGGGGACTCAGCACGCGCAGTTCTTC,CASSLPGTQHAQFF
TRBV30,NA,NA,TRBJ1-5,TGTGCCTGGAGTGTCAACAGGGATCAGCCCCAGCATTTT,CAWSVNRDQPQHF
TRBV6-5,NA,NA,TRBJ1-6,TGTGCCAGCAGTTACTCTGGATTACGGAATTCACCCCTCCACTTT,CASSYSGLRNSPLHF
TRBV7-2,NA,few,TRBJ2-1,TGTGCCAGCAGCTGGACCCCACTGCTGGGCAATGAGCAGTTCTTC,CASSWTPLLGNEQFF
TRBV5-1,TRBD1,NA,TRBJ1-6,TGCGCCAGCACCTTGGAAGGGACAGGGAATTCACCCCTCCACTTT,CASTLEGTGNSPLHF
TRBV10-3,NA,NA,TRBJ1-1,TGTGCCATCAGACCGGTAGCGTCGAACACTGAAGCTTTCTTT,CAIRPVASNTEAFF
TRBV5-4,NA,NA,TRBJ2-1,TGTGCCAGCAGCCCAACGTACAATGAGCAGTTCTTC,CASSPTYNEQFF
TRBV28,TRBD2,NA,TRBJ2-7,TGTGCCAGCAGTAGGGGATGGGGGACTATCTACGAGCAGTACTTC,CASSRGWGTIYEQYF
TRBV14,NA,NA,TRBJ2-5,TGTGCCAGCAGCCAAGTATTATGGGGGCGCGAGACCCAGTACTTC,CASSQVLWGRETQYF
TRBV10-3,NA,NA,TRBJ2-1,TGTGCCATCAGTGAGTCTAATACCTTCTCAAATGAGCAGTTCTTC,CAISESNTFSNEQFF
TRBV7-2,NA,NA,TRBJ2-6,TGTGCCAGCAGCTTAATCTTATTGGCAGGACTCTCTGGGGCCAACGTCCTGACTTTC,CASSLILLAGLSGANVLTF
TRBV19,TRBD1,NA,TRBJ1-5,TGTGCCAGTAGTACAACAGGGGGTTTCTTTATACCCCAGCATTTT,CASSTTGGFFIPQHF
TRBV1,NA,NA,TRBJ2-2,TGCACCAGCAGCTTCCCAACCTGGACCGCTCACGGGGCGAACACCGGGGAGCTGTTTTTT,CTSSFPTWTAHGANTGELFF
TRBV12-3/TRBV12-4,NA,NA,TRBJ1-2,TGTGCCAGCAGTTTGCACGGAGCCGGCTACACCTTC,CASSLHGAGYTF
TRBV7-9,NA,NA,TRBJ2-2,TGTGCCAGCAGCTCCTATGTGACCGGGGAGCTGTTTTTT,CASSSYVTGELFF
TRBV7-3,NA,NA,TRBJ2-1,TGTGCCAGCAGCTTAACATCCAATGAGCAGTTCTTC,CASSLTSNEQFF
TRBV27,TRBD2,NA,TRBJ2-3,TGTGCCAGCAGTTTAACAGCGGGAGGGGGCACAGATACGCAGTATTTT,CASSLTAGGGTDTQYF
TRBV5-8,NA,once,TRBJ2-3,TGTGCCAGCAGCCCCGGGACAGGTGGGCCGGGTAGCGGGAGCACAGATACGCAGTATTTT,CASSPGTGGPGSGSTDTQYF
TRBV4-1,NA,NA,TRBJ2-2,TGCGCCAGCAGCCTCGATGGAGGGCCGTTGGCCGGGGAGCTGTTTTTT,CASSLDGGPLAGELFF
TRBV7-9,NA,NA,TRBJ1-2,TGTGCCAGCAGCTCGGTGCTAATCGGCTCTGGCTACACCTTC,CASSSVLIGSGYTF
TRBV3-1/TRBV3-2,NA,NA,TRBJ2-5,TGTGCCAGCAGCCATCTGAGTCGGGAGACCCAGTACTTC,CASSHLSRETQYF
TRBV7-7,NA,NA,TRBJ2-5,TGTGCCAGCAGCTATCGATACCAAGAGACCCAGTACTTC,CASSYRYQETQYF
TRBV28,NA,NA,TRBJ1-2,TGTGCCAGCAGCCTCAATAATAGGGGGACCTATGGCTACACCTTC,CASSLNNRGTYGYTF
TRBV2,NA,NA,TRBJ1-2,TGTGCCAGCAGAGAACGGACATTCGTTAACTATGGCTACACCTTC,CASRERTFVNYGYTF
TRBV11-1,NA,NA,TRBJ1-3,TGTGCCAGCAGCCCGCCTTCGGGGATCCACACCATATATTTT,CASSPPSGIHTIYF
TRBV5-4,TRBD1,NA,TRBJ2-7,TGTGCCAGCAGCTTGTCACGGCCGGCAGGGGGATCCTACGAGCAGTACTTC,CASSLSRPAGGSYEQYF
TRBV5-1,NA,NA,TRBJ2-3,TGCGCCAGCAGGCCAGGTCCTAATGTTGCAGATACGCAGTATTTT,CASRPGPNVADTQYF
TRBV11-3,NA,NA,TRBJ2-7,TGTGCCAGCAGCTTACGGGGTAACCCGTACGAGCAGTACTTC,CASSLRGNPYEQYF
TRBV11-3,NA,few,TRBJ1-2,TGTGCCAGCAGCCCCCAGGTTGGCTATGGCTACACCTTC,CASSPQVGYGYTF
TRBV7-5,NA,NA,TRBJ2-4,TGTGCCAGAAGCTTAGTCCTCTCCGCAAAAAACATTCAGTACTTC,CARSLVLSAKNIQYF
TRBV6-1,NA,few,TRBJ1-1,TGTGCCAGCAGTGCGGAGGGGACACCTATGAACACTGAAGCTTTCTTT,CASSAEGTPMNTEAFF
TRBV7-9,NA,NA,TRBJ2-7,TGTGCCAGCAGCCAAGAGGCTAGTCGCGAGCAGTACTTC,CASSQEASREQYF
TRBV11-2,TRBD2,NA,TRBJ2-7,TGTGCCAGCAGCCCTTCCGGGACTAGCGGCGAGCAGTACTTC,CASSPSGTSGEQYF
TRBV7-9,TRBD1,NA,TRBJ1-3,TGTGCCAGCAGCTGGGGGACAGTTGGAAACACCATATATTTT,CASSWGTVGNTIYF
TRBV4-1,NA,NA,TRBJ1-4,TGCGCCAGCAGCCAAGATGCTCGCACCGATCTTAATGAAAAACTGTTTTTT,CASSQDARTDLNEKLFF
TRBV9,TRBD1,NA,TRBJ1-2,TGTGCCAGCAGCGAGCACTTTTCGGGACAGCCCTATGGCTACACCTTC,CASSEHFSGQPYGYTF
TRBV30,TRBD1,NA,TRBJ1-4,TGTGCCTGGAGCGGACAGGGAACTAATGAAAAACTGTTTTTT,CAWSGQGTNEKLFF
TRBV6-5,NA,NA,TRBJ1-1,TGTGCCAGCAGTTATCAGGGCATGAACACTGAAGCTTTCTTT,CASSYQGMNTEAFF
TRBV27,TRBD1,NA,TRBJ2-7,TGTGCCAGCAGCGGGACAGTAAACTACGAGCAGTACTTC,CASSGTVNYEQYF
TRBV19,TRBD2,NA,TRBJ2-1,TGTGCCACCCGGACTAGCGGGAGTACGAATGAGCAGTTCTTC,CATRTSGSTNEQFF
TRBV27,NA,NA,TRBJ1-6,TGTGCCAGCACCCATCAGCGGACAACTAATTCACCCCTCCACTTT,CASTHQRTTNSPLHF
TRBV9,NA,NA,TRBJ1-4,TGTGCCAGCAGCGTAGGGCAGGGCGGATCGATGAGAGGTGAAAAACTGTTTTTT,CASSVGQGGSMRGEKLFF
TRBV27,TRBD2,NA,TRBJ2-1,TGTGCCAGCAGTTATTCCGGGACTAGCGGCGATGAGCAGTTCTTC,CASSYSGTSGDEQFF
TRBV7-9,TRBD2,NA,TRBJ2-7,TGTGCCAGCAGCTCGGGACTAGCGCGTTACGAGCAGTACTTC,CASSSGLARYEQYF
TRBV19,NA,once,TRBJ2-7,TGTGCCAGTAGTACATTCGCAGGGGCCGAGCAGTACTTC,CASSTFAGAEQYF
TRBV9,NA,medium-sized,TRBJ2-7,TGTGCCAGCAGCGTAGGTAATAGACCCTACGAGCAGTACTTC,CASSVGNRPYEQYF
TRBV28,NA,NA,TRBJ2-3,TGTGCCAGCAGTTTATCCTCAGGGATTAGCACAGATACGCAGTATTTT,CASSLSSGISTDTQYF
TRBV19,NA,NA,TRBJ2-1,TGTGCCAGTACCAAACAGGGGGGGGCGCCGGACAATGAGCAGTTCTTC,CASTKQGGAPDNEQFF